These 8 T cell receptor beta chains were sequenced from one sample in a study of neurological immune-mediated disorders. The time point: longitudinal time-point 1 (baseline). Each CDR3 protein is one row after TCRdb ran MiXCR on the 5' RACE reads. Here the sample spans fewer than 90,000 distinct CDR3 sequences, roughly a tenth being singletons. The specimen sequenced was PBMCs. Receptors originate from a man aged 25-45 years in good health.

This clonotype has ten or more counts. This chain uses TRBV28 with TRBJ1-1, with D perhaps TRBD1 (6 bases). The CDR3 extends over 14 amino acids. V was shortened by 2 bases and J by 5 bases, with 12 bases between the two germline ends. Germline assignment: CDR1 MDHEN and CDR2 SYDVKM. CDR3 protein: CASSLRGAITEAFF. DNA of the CDR3: TGTGCCAGCAGTTTAAGGGGGGCCATTACTGAAGCTTTCTTT.

In its sample, this clonotype was seen a few times. The chain links TRBV6-1 to TRBJ2-7; D might be TRBD1 (6 bases). This CDR3 contains 15 residues. Germline V CDR1 and CDR2: MNHNS, SASEGT. V lost 7 bases and J lost 0, with 16 bases in between. The CDR3 loop is CASTRRQADSYEQYF. In nucleotides, the CDR3 is TGTGCCAGCACTCGAAGACAGGCGGACTCCTACGAGCAGTACTTC.

Ten or more counts support this clonotype. V usage is TRBV5-1 and J usage is TRBJ2-2; no clear D gene. V was trimmed by 0 bases and J by 6 bases, leaving 3 bases between them. Germline CDR1 and CDR2: SGHRS and YFSETQ. This CDR3 is built from 12 residues. CDR3 in DNA: TGCGCCAGCAGCTTGGGTTCCGGGGAGCTGTTTTTT. This gives the protein CASSLGSGELFF.

This clonotype was seen repeatedly, ten times or more. The chain is built from TRBV5-5 and TRBJ2-1, with 8 bases aligning to TRBD2. J gave up 4 bases and V 3 bases, and 9 bases lay outside the gene matches. Per the germline V gene, CDR1 is SGHKS and CDR2 is YYEKEE (reference sequence). This CDR3 has 16 amino acids. CDR3 amino acids: CASSWGRTSLYNEQFF. The CDR3 nucleotides are TGTGCCAGCAGCTGGGGTCGGACTAGCCTGTACAATGAGCAGTTCTTC.

This clonotype was seen ten or more times. The chain uses TRBV7-2 and TRBJ2-3; maybe TRBD2 (6 bases). Trimming took off 3 bases at V and 1 base at J, with 11 bases between the two ends. This CDR3 comprises 15 residues. Germline loops: CDR1 SGHTA, CDR2 FQGNSA. The CDR3 coding sequence is TGTGCCAGCAGCTTCGTGGCTAGCGGCACAGATACGCAGTATTTT. Protein sequence: CASSFVASGTDTQYF.

This clonotype was found many times. V is TRBV4-1 and J is TRBJ2-5, with TRBD2 identical over 7 bases. From germline, CDR1 is MGHRA and CDR2 YSYEKL. This CDR3 has 17 residues. J was trimmed by 5 bases and V by 3 bases; bases with no gene match: 15. The CDR3 loop reads CASSQAPGGTLRETQYF. CDR3 DNA: TGCGCCAGCAGCCAGGCCCCGGGAGGCACCCTCCGTGAGACCCAGTACTTC.

This clonotype was seen a handful of times. The rearrangement links TRBV27 to TRBJ2-2; 9 bases are shared with TRBD1. With V trimmed by 3 bases and J by 3 bases, 2 bases remained unmatched. Germline CDR1 is MNHEY and CDR2 is SMNVEV (reference sequence). The CDR3 covers 15 residues. This chain's CDR3 is CASSFGDRDTGELFF. CDR3 coding DNA: TGTGCCAGCAGTTTTGGGGACAGGGACACCGGGGAGCTGTTTTTT.

This clonotype has a count of ten or more. This chain connects TRBV7-2 to TRBJ2-7; no firm D call. The CDR3 extends over 14 amino acids. Trimming shortened V by 1 base and J by 2 bases, and 9 bases separated the two germline ends. The V gene's germline CDR1 is SGHTA and CDR2 FQGNSA. CDR3 amino acids: CASSLGSQAYEQYF. The CDR3 nucleotides are TGTGCCAGCAGCTTAGGTTCTCAGGCCTACGAGCAGTACTTC.